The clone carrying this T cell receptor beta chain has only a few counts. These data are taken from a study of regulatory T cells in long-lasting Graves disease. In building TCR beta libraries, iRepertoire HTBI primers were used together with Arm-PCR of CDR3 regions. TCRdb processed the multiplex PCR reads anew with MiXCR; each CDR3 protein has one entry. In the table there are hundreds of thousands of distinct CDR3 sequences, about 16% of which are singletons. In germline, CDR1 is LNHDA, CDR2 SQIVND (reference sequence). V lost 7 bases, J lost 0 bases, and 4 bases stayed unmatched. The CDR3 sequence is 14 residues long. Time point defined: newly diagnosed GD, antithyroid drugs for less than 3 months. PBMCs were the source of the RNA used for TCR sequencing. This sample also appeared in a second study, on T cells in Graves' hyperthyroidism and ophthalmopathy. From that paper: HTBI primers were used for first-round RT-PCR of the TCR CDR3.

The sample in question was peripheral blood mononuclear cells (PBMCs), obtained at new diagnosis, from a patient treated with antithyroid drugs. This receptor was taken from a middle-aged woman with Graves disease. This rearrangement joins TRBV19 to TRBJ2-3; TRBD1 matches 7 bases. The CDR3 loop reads CASKDRLSTDTQYF. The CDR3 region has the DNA TGTGCCAGTAAGGACAGGCTCAGCACAGATACGCAGTATTTT.